This T cell receptor beta chain came from a study of T cell clones after liver transplantation. Study-wide background: Three of the eight recipients were HCV-positive; the rest had non-autoimmune, non-viral transplant indications. Draws occurred before transplant, before withdrawal, and after complete or failed withdrawal.

Per germline, CDR1 LGHNT and CDR2 FRNRAP. This CDR3 spans 13 amino acids. V was clipped by 1 base and J by 5 bases, with 8 bases between them. Libraries were prepared by immunoSEQ multiplex PCR; TCRdb keeps only in-frame clonotypes and omits some of them. The sample includes about 20,000 clones, 78% of them seen just once. This TCR came from a human patient who received a liver transplant. Some T cells may originate from the graft donor. V usage is TRBV12-5 and J usage is TRBJ1-2, with D unclear. The sample in question was CD8+ T cells from blood, obtained around 52 months after liver transplant. CDR3 bases: TGTGCTAGTGGTTTGGACGGACTTTATGGCTACACCTTC. It encodes CASGLDGLYGYTF.